This T cell receptor (beta chain) appears in the sequencing data of a study of human T cells and chemical hapten exposure. Time point indicated: patch test 3, about 24 weeks after DPC sensitization. Treatment meaning: therapeutic diphenylcyclopropenone sensitization with weekly scalp DPC. MiXCR, run by TCRdb on the RACE reads, gives a single entry per CDR3 protein. The sample yields roughly 90,000 distinct CDR3 sequences, approximately 10% seen once. This clonotype is labeled as medium-sized. The J segment lost 6 bases and the V segment lost 8 bases, leaving 15 bases of the junction unmatched. The CDR3 has 16 amino acids. CDR1 and CDR2 from the germline V gene are SNHLY and FYNNEI.

The sequence was obtained from a woman in her 30s with alopecia areata. Some clones in this sample may be carry-over from other donors' samples. Sequenced material: whole blood, taken in connection with sensitization to the hapten diphenylcyclopropenone (DPC). The genes are TRBV2 and TRBJ2-3, with TRBD1 identical over 9 bases. Here the CDR3 DNA reads TGTGCCAGCGCTTTCGCCGGACAGGGGAAAGGGGATACGCAGTATTTT. Encoded protein: CASAFAGQGKGDTQYF.